This is a list of T cell receptor beta chains from one sample in a study of T-cell reconstitution after alpha-beta-depleted transplantation in children. TCRdb called the PCR reads again in MiXCR, with one record for every CDR3 protein. The sample has 150,000 to 250,000 distinct CDR3 sequences, roughly 6.3% seen once; the top ten hold 4.5%. The material sequenced was PBMCs, taken before TCRalphabeta/CD19-depleted stem cell transplant. The receptors derive from a girl under three years old with combined immunodeficiency, due to receive a stem cell transplant. Each CDR3 is given with its conserved first and last residue. The order of the fields is V gene, D gene, J gene, clone size, CDR3 length, CDR3 protein, CDR3 DNA. D genes are given only for firm matches. For some rows the clone size is stated as once, few or many, or as a class when expanded; others skip it.

TRBV7-2	.	TRBJ2-5	many	14	CASSLVQGQETQYF	TGTGCCAGCAGCTTAGTTCAGGGGCAAGAGACCCAGTACTTC
TRBV27	.	TRBJ2-1	many	14	CASSFGGEYNEQFF	TGTGCCAGCAGTTTTGGCGGGGAGTACAATGAGCAGTTCTTC
TRBV4-3	.	TRBJ2-3	many	14	CASSQGFGGDTQYF	TGCGCCAGCAGCCAAGGCTTCGGGGGAGATACGCAGTATTTT
TRBV27	.	TRBJ1-2	few	11	CASPPGYGYTF	TGTGCCAGCCCCCCGGGCTATGGCTACACCTTC
TRBV5-4	.	TRBJ2-1	many	15	CASSFWGSSYNEQFF	TGTGCCAGCAGCTTTTGGGGGAGCTCCTACAATGAGCAGTTCTTC
TRBV27	TRBD2	TRBJ2-1	few	17	CASSPRFSGRVSNEQFF	TGTGCCAGCAGTCCACGTTTTAGCGGGAGGGTGTCTAATGAGCAGTTCTTC
TRBV7-2	.	TRBJ1-3	many	17	CASSFLLGYYSGNTIYF	TGTGCCAGCAGCTTTCTCCTGGGGTACTATTCTGGAAACACCATATATTTT
TRBV7-9	.	TRBJ2-7	many	13	CASSLAGYYEQYF	TGTGCCAGCAGCTTAGCGGGGTATTACGAGCAGTACTTC
TRBV5-1	TRBD1	TRBJ1-2	many	14	CASSLDRGSYGYTF	TGCGCCAGCAGCTTGGACAGGGGGAGCTATGGCTACACCTTC
TRBV4-2	.	TRBJ2-7	many	17	CASSQVAPPGPTSEQYF	TGTGCCAGCAGCCAAGTCGCCCCGCCGGGACCGACGAGCGAGCAGTACTTC
TRBV29-1	.	TRBJ2-7	many	13	CSVLQGTLYEQYF	TGCAGCGTCCTACAGGGAACCCTCTACGAGCAGTACTTC
TRBV2	.	TRBJ2-3	many	18	CASSVRPPGTFHTDTQYF	TGTGCCAGCAGCGTACGCCCGCCCGGGACATTCCACACAGATACGCAGTATTTT
TRBV7-8	.	TRBJ2-3	many	17	CASSFPPIIRTPDTQYF	TGTGCCAGCAGCTTCCCCCCTATAATCCGCACTCCAGATACGCAGTATTTT
TRBV6-5	.	TRBJ1-5	many	11	CAKQAYQPQHF	TGTGCCAAACAGGCATATCAGCCCCAGCATTTT
TRBV6-2/TRBV6-3	.	TRBJ2-7	many	14	CASNWDIASYEQYF	TGTGCCAGCAATTGGGACATCGCCTCCTACGAGCAGTACTTC
TRBV6-6	TRBD1	TRBJ2-7	.	13	CATQVGQGEEQYF	TGTGCCACCCAAGTCGGACAGGGGGAGGAGCAGTACTTC
TRBV12-3/TRBV12-4	TRBD1	TRBJ1-5	many	16	CASSLGQGPSNQPQHF	TGTGCCAGCAGTTTGGGACAGGGGCCTAGCAATCAGCCCCAGCATTTT
TRBV7-9	TRBD1	TRBJ1-3	few	16	CASTQSPTGPGNTIYF	TGTGCCAGCACGCAATCCCCGACAGGGCCCGGAAACACCATATATTTT
TRBV7-8	TRBD2	TRBJ2-7	many	18	CASSLPLAGTRRSYEQYF	TGTGCCAGCAGCTTACCTCTCGCGGGGACTAGGAGGTCCTACGAGCAGTACTTC
TRBV28	.	TRBJ2-1	many	15	CASSLGARFYNEQFF	TGTGCCAGCAGTTTGGGTGCCAGATTTTACAATGAGCAGTTCTTC
TRBV7-9	TRBD2	TRBJ2-7	many	15	CASSLTSGRDYEQYF	TGTGCCAGCAGCTTGACTAGCGGGAGAGACTACGAGCAGTACTTC
TRBV30	.	TRBJ1-1	many	14	CAWSVGGGDTEAFF	TGTGCCTGGAGTGTAGGAGGCGGAGACACTGAAGCTTTCTTT